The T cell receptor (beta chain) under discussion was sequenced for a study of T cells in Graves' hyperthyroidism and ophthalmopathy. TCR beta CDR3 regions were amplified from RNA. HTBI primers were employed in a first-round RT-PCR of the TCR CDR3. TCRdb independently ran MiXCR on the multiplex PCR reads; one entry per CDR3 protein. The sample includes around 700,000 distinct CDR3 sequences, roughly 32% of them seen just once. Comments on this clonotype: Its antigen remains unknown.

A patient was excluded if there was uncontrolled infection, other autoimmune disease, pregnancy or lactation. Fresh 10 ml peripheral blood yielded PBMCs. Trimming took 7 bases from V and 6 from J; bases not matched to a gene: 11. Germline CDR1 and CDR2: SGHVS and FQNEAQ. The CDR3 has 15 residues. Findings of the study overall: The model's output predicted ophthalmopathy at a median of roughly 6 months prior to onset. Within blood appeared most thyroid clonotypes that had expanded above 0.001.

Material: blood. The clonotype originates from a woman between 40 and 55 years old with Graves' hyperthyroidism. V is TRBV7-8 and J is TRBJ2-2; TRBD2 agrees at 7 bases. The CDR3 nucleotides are TGTGCCAGCACCCCCTTGACTAGCTTATCCGGGGAGCTGTTTTTT. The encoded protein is CASTPLTSLSGELFF.